The 28 T cell receptor beta chains below were found in one sample sequenced in a study of cytomegalovirus exposure and HLA in healthy donors (dated by TCRdb to between 2016 and 2019). The receptor library was made with the immunoSEQ multiplex PCR assay. For the multiplex PCR, a mixture combining 60 forward primers for TCR Vbeta segments and 13 reverse primers for TCR Jbeta segments was used. Imported from immuneACCESS, the table was reduced by TCRdb to in-frame sequences with V and J called. These copies leave out some clones; in studies compared against another copy, an unresolved V gene accounts for under half, and the cause of the remainder is not known. The sample table shows 90,000 to 110,000 clones, and less than 80% are seen once. The ten largest clones capture less than 9.5% of the sample. Sequenced: PBMCs. The receptors stem from a woman aged 45-60 years in good health and CMV-seropositive.

The chain is built from TRBV6-6 and TRBJ1-5, with 8 positions matching TRBD1. V shed 6 bases and J 0 bases; nucleotides not matched to a gene: 1. Germline V gene lookup returns CDR1 MNHNY and CDR2 SVGAGI (reference sequence). The CDR3 spans 14 residues. The CDR3 DNA is TGTGCCAGCAGGGACAGGGCTAGCAATCAGCCCCAGCATTTT. This translates into CASRDRASNQPQHF.

In this sample, this clone turned up a few times. CDR3 sequence reads: CASSRNSGGNSPLHF. For the CDR3, the DNA is TGTGCCAGCAGCCGGAATTCGGGGGGGAATTCACCCCTCCACTTT. This chain joins TRBV27 and TRBJ1-6; a possible D gene is TRBD1 (5 bases). The ends were cut back, 6 bases at V and 7 bases at J, with 16 bases in the middle. The germline V gene has CDR1 MNHEY and CDR2 SMNVEV (reference sequence). This CDR3 contains 15 residues.

This clone was observed a few times. The V call is TRBV7-3, the J call TRBJ2-5; maybe TRBD1 (6 bases). Trimming shortened V by 5 bases and J by 3 bases, and 13 bases separated the two germline ends. The CDR3 contains 14 residues. The germline V gene has CDR1 SGHTA and CDR2 FQGTGA. The CDR3 sequence: CASSPSGAEETQYF. The CDR3 DNA reads TGTGCCAGCAGCCCCTCAGGGGCCGAAGAGACCCAGTACTTC. Full variable domain (outside the CDR3, taken from reference TRBV7-3 and TRBJ2-5): GAGVSQTPSNKVTEKGKYVELRCDPISGHTALYWYRQSLGQGPEFLIYFQGTGAADDSGLPNDRFFAVRPEGSVSTLKIQRTERGDSAVYLCASSPSGAEETQYFGPGTRLLVL.

V usage is TRBV7-3 and J usage is TRBJ1-6; D is perhaps TRBD1 (5 bases). V gave up 5 bases and J gave up 4 bases, with 12 bases separating them. The CDR3 is 15 amino acids. Per germline, CDR1 SGHTA and CDR2 FQGTGA. The CDR3 region has the DNA TGTGCCAGCAGCCCCCAGGGTAGTTATAATTCACCCCTCCACTTT. The encoded protein is CASSPQGSYNSPLHF.

V gene TRBV2 combines with J gene TRBJ1-5, with a possible D match to TRBD1 (5 bases). V was clipped by 3 bases and J by 4 bases, with 10 bases between them. The CDR3 has 14 residues. Germline V gene sequence: CDR1 SNHLY, CDR2 FYNNEI. The CDR3 DNA reads as TGTGCCAGCAGTGACCGGACAAGGAATCAGCCCCAGCATTTT. Protein: CASSDRTRNQPQHF. Looking up the rest from reference TRBV2 and TRBJ1-5 gives the full variable domain: EPEVTQTPSHQVTQMGQEVILRCVPISNHLYFYWYRQILGQKVEFLVSFYNNEISEKSEIFDDQFSVERPDGSNFTLKIRSTKLEDSAMYFCASSDRTRNQPQHFGDGTRLSIL.

This clone was recorded once. The rearrangement links TRBV7-9 to TRBJ1-1, with D hard to call. The CDR3 loop spans 12 amino acids. The V gene lost 4 bases and the J gene lost 1 base, with 4 bases spanning the gap. Germline V gene sequence: CDR1 SEHNR, CDR2 FQNEAQ (reference sequence). The CDR3 bases are TGTGCCAGCAGCTACGGGAACACTGAAGCTTTCTTT. This codes for CASSYGNTEAFF.

This chain uses TRBV5-6 with TRBJ1-1; D call uncertain. Germline lookup yields CDR1 SGHDT and CDR2 YYEEEE. CDR3 size: 15 residues. The V end was cut by 4 bases, the J end by 6 bases, with 19 bases between. CDR3 sequence: CASSEGVWVYPEAFF. Written as DNA, the CDR3 is TGTGCCAGCAGCGAGGGTGTTTGGGTTTACCCTGAAGCTTTCTTT.

The gene calls are TRBV19 and TRBJ1-6; TRBD1 agrees at 7 bases. With 4 bases clipped from V and 6 bases from J, the junction kept 6 bases outside the gene matches. Per the germline V gene, CDR1 is LNHDA and CDR2 is SQIVND (reference sequence). CDR3 size: 15 residues. The DNA of the CDR3 is TGTGCCAGTAGTACGCTGGGACAGACTAATTCACCCCTCCACTTT. Translated, it gives CASSTLGQTNSPLHF.

The chain uses TRBV5-1 and TRBJ2-4; D gene ambiguous. CDR3 length: 14 residues. The ends were cut back, 2 bases at V and 8 bases at J, with 14 bases in the middle. Germline CDR1 and CDR2: SGHRS and YFSETQ. The CDR3 spells CASSFTQARYIQYF. DNA of the CDR3: TGCGCCAGCAGCTTCACCCAGGCCCGGTACATTCAGTACTTC.

J is TRBJ2-7 and V is TRBV4-1; TRBD1 might be the D (6 bases). Between the trimmed V and J ends, which lost 4 bases and 1 base, there was a span of 11 bases. Germline V gene data show CDR1 as MGHRA and CDR2 as YSYEKL. This CDR3 has 14 amino acids. CDR3 in amino acids: CASSRGQGSYEQYF. DNA for the CDR3: TGCGCCAGCAGCCGGGGCCAGGGGTCCTACGAGCAGTACTTC.

This chain links TRBV7-8 with TRBJ2-1; D is perhaps TRBD2 (6 bases). CDR1 and CDR2 (germline): SGHVS, FQNEAQ. V shed 1 base and J shed 7 bases, with 11 bases lying between them. The CDR3 runs 14 residues. The CDR3 nucleotides are TGTGCCAGCAGCTTAGAGGGACTTATTAATGAGCAGTTCTTC. Protein: CASSLEGLINEQFF. Full variable domain (remainder filled in from reference TRBV7-8 and TRBJ2-1): GAGVSQSPRYKVAKRGQDVALRCDPISGHVSLFWYQQALGQGPEFLTYFQNEAQLDKSGLPSDRFFAERPEGSVSTLKIQRTQQEDSAVYLCASSLEGLINEQFFGPGTRLTVL.

This clone has more than one count but fewer than ten. This rearrangement joins TRBV2 to TRBJ2-7, with 12 nucleotides matching TRBD1. The CDR3 runs 14 residues. The germline V gene encodes CDR1 SNHLY and CDR2 FYNNEI. V trimming: 5 bases; J trimming: 5 bases; junction bases outside the gene matches: 4. In DNA form, the CDR3 reads TGTGCCAGCAGTCGGGACAGGGGGCGGCACGAGCAGTACTTC. It yields the protein CASSRDRGRHEQYF.

The J gene is TRBJ1-2, the V gene TRBV7-2, with D perhaps matching TRBD1 (5 bases). CDR3 size: 13 residues. Trimming left V 2 bases short and J 8 bases short, with 12 bases between. Germline-derived CDR1 and CDR2 are SGHTA and FQGNSA. The CDR3 DNA follows: TGTGCCAGCAGCTTAAGCGGGGGGAAAGGCTACACCTTC. Its translation: CASSLSGGKGYTF. The entire variable domain, with the rest obtained from reference TRBV7-2 and TRBJ1-2, is as follows: GAGVSQSPSNKVTEKGKDVELRCDPISGHTALYWYRQSLGQGLEFLIYFQGNSAPDKSGLPSDRFSAERTGGSVSTLTIQRTQQEDSAVYLCASSLSGGKGYTFGSGTRLTVV.

This chain connects TRBV5-1 to TRBJ2-4; D gene uncertain. CDR1 and CDR2 from the germline V gene are SGHRS and YFSETQ. The CDR3 loop spans 15 amino acids. The V and J ends lost 2 bases and 0 bases respectively, with 9 bases between them. Written as DNA, the CDR3 is TGCGCCAGCAGCTTTAGTCCTCTAGCCAAAAACATTCAGTACTTC. This gives the protein CASSFSPLAKNIQYF.

The genes are TRBV7-8 and TRBJ2-7, with 7 bases identical to TRBD1. V shed 3 bases and J 0 bases; nucleotides not matched to a gene: 5. Germline V gene lookup returns CDR1 SGHVS and CDR2 FQNEAQ. The CDR3 spans 15 residues. The CDR3: CASSFGTVGSYEQYF. Written as DNA, the CDR3 is TGTGCCAGCAGCTTCGGGACAGTCGGCTCCTACGAGCAGTACTTC.

The chain is built from TRBV6-1 and TRBJ1-6; 8 nucleotides align to TRBD1. V was clipped by 5 bases and J by 11 bases; unmatched bases: 5. Germline V gene lookup returns CDR1 MNHNS and CDR2 SASEGT. This CDR3 comprises 13 residues. The CDR3 loop is CASSWTGQPPLHF. Written as DNA, the CDR3 is TGTGCCAGCAGTTGGACAGGGCAACCACCCCTCCACTTT.

The rearrangement uses TRBV15 and TRBJ2-7, with a tentative D call TRBD1 (6 bases). The V and J ends lost 4 bases and 2 bases respectively, with 9 bases between them. CDR3 size: 13 residues. Germline V gene sequence: CDR1 LNHNV, CDR2 YYDKDF (reference sequence). The CDR3 is CATSTSGAYEQYF. CDR3 DNA sequence: TGTGCCACCAGCACCTCAGGGGCCTACGAGCAGTACTTC.

This chain connects TRBV5-1 to TRBJ2-2, with 7 bases that match TRBD2. With V trimmed by 7 bases and J by 0 bases, 6 bases remained unmatched. CDR3 length: 15 residues. Germline assignment: CDR1 SGHRS and CDR2 YFSETQ. CDR3 region: CASGEGTTNTGELFF. CDR3 in DNA: TGCGCCAGCGGGGAGGGGACCACGAACACCGGGGAGCTGTTTTTT.

The rearrangement links TRBV29-1 to TRBJ1-4; D remains ambiguous. CDR1 is SQVTM and CDR2 is ANQGSEA in the germline V gene. The CDR3 runs to 13 residues. Between the trimmed V and J ends, which lost 3 bases and 8 bases, there was a span of 13 bases. The CDR3 DNA reads as TGCAGCGTTGAGGAGGGTGGTAAGGAAAAACTGTTTTTT. Amino acids: CSVEEGGKEKLFF. The entire variable domain, with the rest obtained from reference TRBV29-1 and TRBJ1-4, is as follows: SAVISQKPSRDICQRGTSLTIQCQVDSQVTMMFWYRQQPGQSLTLIATANQGSEATYESGFVIDKFPISRPNLTFSTLTVSNMSPEDSSIYLCSVEEGGKEKLFFGSGTQLSVL.

This chain uses TRBV7-3 with TRBJ2-2, with D uncertain. The V end was cut by 2 bases, the J end by 6 bases, with 13 bases between. The CDR3 contains 15 residues. Germline V gives CDR1 SGHTA, CDR2 FQGTGA. The CDR3 nucleotides read TGTGCCAGCAGCTTAGTGTTGGGTCGGGCCGGGGAGCTGTTTTTT. It is translated as CASSLVLGRAGELFF.

The genes are TRBV5-1 and TRBJ1-4; weak D call: TRBD1 (6 bases). V was shortened by 4 bases and J by 8 bases, with 15 bases between the two germline ends. The length of the CDR3 is 14 residues. Germline values: CDR1 SGHRS, CDR2 YFSETQ. CDR3 nucleotide sequence: TGCGCCAGCAGCACGGGACATTCCAGAGAAAAACTGTTTTTT. It is translated as CASSTGHSREKLFF.

V gene TRBV5-4 combines with J gene TRBJ2-1; 11 bases are a match to TRBD1. Germline V lookup: CDR1 SGHNT, CDR2 YYREEE (reference sequence). This CDR3 spans 14 amino acids. J lost 7 bases, V lost 5 bases, and 5 bases had no gene match. The CDR3 here is CASRWGTGGNEQFF. The CDR3 nucleotides read TGTGCCAGCAGGTGGGGGACAGGGGGGAATGAGCAGTTCTTC.

This rearrangement joins TRBV5-1 to TRBJ1-6; D gene uncertain. This CDR3 has 17 residues. The germline gives CDR1 SGHRS, CDR2 YFSETQ. Trimming shortened V by 0 bases and J by 5 bases, and 15 bases separated the two germline ends. In nucleotides, the CDR3 is TGCGCCAGCAGCTTGGCCGAGTCGTCTGATCATAATTCACCCCTCCACTTT. Its protein is CASSLAESSDHNSPLHF.

The V and J genes are TRBV10-3 and TRBJ1-2; D is uncertain. This CDR3 is built from 15 residues. CDR1 and CDR2 (germline): ENHRY, SYGVKD. Trimming stripped 3 bases from V and 0 bases from J, with 11 bases between. The CDR3 sequence: CAISEGGITNYGYTF. The CDR3 DNA reads TGTGCCATCAGTGAAGGAGGGATAACTAACTATGGCTACACCTTC.

This clone has just one count. The chain is built from TRBV10-3 and TRBJ2-1; TRBD2 matches 11 bases. CDR1 is ENHRY and CDR2 is SYGVKD in the germline V gene. The CDR3 consists of 13 residues. The V segment lost 11 bases and the J segment 10 bases; nucleotides outside the gene matches: 10. CDR3 nucleotide sequence: TGTGCCGGCTCCCTAGCGGGGGGCCCCGAGCAGTTCTTC. This gives the protein CAGSLAGGPEQFF.

Note on this clone: Other DNA sequences in the sample encode the same CDR3. This sequence joins TRBV6-6 and TRBJ2-2; D may be TRBD2 (5 bases). V was shortened by 4 bases and J by 0 bases, with 9 bases between the two germline ends. CDR1 and CDR2 from the germline V gene are MNHNY and SVGAGI (reference sequence). CDR3 size: 15 residues. CDR3 sequence (DNA): TGTGCCAGCAGTTTCACGGGGTCGAACACCGGGGAGCTGTTTTTT. Its translation: CASSFTGSNTGELFF.

This clone appeared once. Its ends do not fully match the called genes, so a read error is possible. The chain employs TRBV5-4 and TRBJ2-4; the D gene is possibly TRBD2 (5 bases). The length of the CDR3 is 16 residues. Germline CDR1 reads SGHNT; CDR2 reads YYREEE (reference sequence). CDR3 in DNA: TGTGCCAGCAGCTTGGGGAGACTATTAGCCAAAAACAGTCAGTACTTC. Its protein is CASSLGRLLAKNSQYF.

This rearrangement joins TRBV27 to TRBJ1-5; 8 bases map to TRBD1. Trimming took 6 bases from V and 0 from J; bases not matched to a gene: 7. This CDR3 spans 16 amino acids. Germline CDR1 and CDR2: MNHEY and SMNVEV (reference sequence). In nucleotides, the CDR3 is TGTGCCAGCAGAATTACAGGGGGTCTTAGCAATCAGCCCCAGCATTTT. This codes for CASRITGGLSNQPQHF.